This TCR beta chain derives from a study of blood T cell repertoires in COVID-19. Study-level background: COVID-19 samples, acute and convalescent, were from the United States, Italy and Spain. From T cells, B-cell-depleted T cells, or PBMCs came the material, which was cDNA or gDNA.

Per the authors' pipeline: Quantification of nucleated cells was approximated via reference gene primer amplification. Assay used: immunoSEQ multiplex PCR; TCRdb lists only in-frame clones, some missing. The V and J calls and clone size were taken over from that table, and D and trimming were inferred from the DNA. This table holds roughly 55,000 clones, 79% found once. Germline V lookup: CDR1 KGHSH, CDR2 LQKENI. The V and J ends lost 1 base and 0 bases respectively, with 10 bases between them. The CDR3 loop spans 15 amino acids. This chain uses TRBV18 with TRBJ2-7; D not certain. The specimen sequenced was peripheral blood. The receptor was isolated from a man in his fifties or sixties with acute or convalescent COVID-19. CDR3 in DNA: TGTGCCAGCTCACCACGGAACAGTGTCTCCTACGAGCAGTACTTC. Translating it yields CASSPRNSVSYEQYF.